Below, 13 T cell receptor beta chains from the same sample are listed, as sequenced in a study of blood T cell repertoires in COVID-19. Clones were read by immunoSEQ multiplex PCR, and TCRdb kept only the in-frame ones, dropping some. The profile shows over 250,000 clones, roughly 86% of them singletons. The specimen sequenced was peripheral blood. All receptors come from a man aged 35 to 55 who had recovered from COVID-19.

J is TRBJ2-7 and V is TRBV6-5, with D possibly matching TRBD1 (7 bases). CDR1 is MNHEY and CDR2 is SVGAGI in the germline V gene. Deletions cut 5 bases from V and 5 bases from J, with 13 bases between. This CDR3 is built from 13 residues. DNA of the CDR3: TGTGCCAGCAGTCCAGGGGGGTACGACGAGCAGTACTTC. Amino acids: CASSPGGYDEQYF.

As DNA, the CDR3 is TGCGCCAGCAGTCCTACGGCGGCCCAAGAGACCCAGTACTTC. Amino acids: CASSPTAAQETQYF. The chain couples TRBV4-1 to TRBJ2-5; D remains ambiguous. Germline CDR1 reads MGHRA; CDR2 reads YSYEKL. The V and J ends lost 6 bases and 1 base respectively, with 12 bases between them. This CDR3 spans 14 amino acids.

The chain carries TRBV30 and TRBJ2-3; 9 bases agree with TRBD2. There are 15 residues in the CDR3. The V segment lost 1 base and the J segment 4 bases; nucleotides outside the gene matches: 6. Per germline, CDR1 GTSNPN and CDR2 SVGIG (reference sequence). DNA for the CDR3: TGTGCCTGGAGTGATCTGGCGGGAGGGCCAGATACGCAGTATTTT. It is translated as CAWSDLAGGPDTQYF.

As concerns this clone: Other DNA sequences within the sample encode an identical CDR3. The chain combines TRBV3-1 (or the pseudogene TRBV3-2) with TRBJ2-7; 7 bases line up with TRBD1. The V gene end was trimmed by 4 bases and the J gene end by 0 bases; junction bases not matched to a gene: 3. The CDR3 loop spans 14 amino acids. Germline V gene lookup returns CDR1 LGHDT and CDR2 YNNKEL (reference sequence). CDR3: CASSRPGGSYEQYF. The CDR3 nucleotides read TGTGCCAGCAGCCGGCCAGGGGGCTCCTACGAGCAGTACTTC.

The chain recombines TRBV18 with TRBJ1-2; 9 bases are shared with TRBD1. CDR1 and CDR2 from the germline V gene are KGHSH and LQKENI. Trimming removed 0 bases from V and 7 bases from J; junction bases left unmatched: 6. The CDR3 contains 15 residues. CDR3 DNA sequence: TGTGCCAGCTCACCACCGGGACAGGGCTTTGGTGGCTACACCTTC. This sequence encodes CASSPPGQGFGGYTF.

The chain is built from TRBV6-2 or TRBV6-3 and TRBJ1-5; TRBD1 agrees at 9 bases. Germline V CDR1 and CDR2: MNHEY, SVGEGT. The CDR3 sequence is 15 residues long. The trim removed 6 bases at V and 6 bases at J, leaving 9 bases unmatched. CDR3 DNA: TGTGCCAGCAGCCCCACAGGGGGCATGAGTCAGCCCCAGCATTTT. It is translated as CASSPTGGMSQPQHF.

J is TRBJ1-4 and V is TRBV24-1, with 9 bases fitting TRBD1. The V segment lost 0 bases and the J segment 7 bases; nucleotides outside the gene matches: 17. From germline, CDR1 is KGHDR and CDR2 SFDVKD. The CDR3 loop spans 20 amino acids. CDR3 DNA: TGTGCCACCAGTGATTTGCCTTGGTCCCGGGACAGGGCCCGGAGTGAAAAACTGTTTTTT. It is translated as CATSDLPWSRDRARSEKLFF.

As regards this clone: The identical CDR3 is also encoded by other nucleotide sequences in the sample. The V and J genes are TRBV7-2 and TRBJ2-7; D possibly corresponds to TRBD2 (5 bases). Looked up from germline, CDR1 is SGHTA and CDR2 is FQGNSA. The germline V and J ends were trimmed by 1 base and 0 bases, with 10 bases remaining between them. The CDR3 is 15 residues long. The DNA for the CDR3 is TGTGCCAGCAGCTTAGGGGTAGGGAGCTCCTACGAGCAGTACTTC. Translation: CASSLGVGSSYEQYF.

This chain uses TRBV4-3 with TRBJ2-7; D not certain. In germline, CDR1 is LGHNA, CDR2 YSLEER. V was shortened by 1 base and J by 2 bases, with 9 bases between the two germline ends. This CDR3 has 14 residues. This chain's CDR3 is CASSQGVGAYEQYF. As DNA, the CDR3 is TGCGCCAGCAGCCAAGGGGTAGGAGCCTACGAGCAGTACTTC.

This clone came up once. V gene TRBV12-5 combines with J gene TRBJ2-2, with a possible D match to TRBD2 (6 bases). Trimming stripped 0 bases from V and 1 base from J, with 9 bases between. This CDR3 comprises 16 residues. Germline assignment: CDR1 LGHNT and CDR2 FRNRAP. As DNA, the CDR3 is TGTGCTAGTGGTTTGGTACACGGGGGGAACACCGGGGAGCTGTTTTTT. The encoded protein is CASGLVHGGNTGELFF. Using reference TRBV12-5 and TRBJ2-2 for the parts outside the CDR3, the full variable domain is DARVTQTPRHKVTEMGQEVTMRCQPILGHNTVFWYRQTMMQGLELLAYFRNRAPLDDSGMPKDRFSAEMPDATLATLKIQPSEPRDSAVYFCASGLVHGGNTGELFFGEGSRLTVL.

The V and J genes are TRBV19 and TRBJ1-2, with 9 bases fitting TRBD1. V gave up 4 bases and J gave up 6 bases; unmatched junction bases: 12. This CDR3 region has 16 residues. The V gene's germline CDR1 is LNHDA and CDR2 SQIVND (reference sequence). CDR3 nucleotide sequence: TGTGCCAGTAGTACCCCCGACAGGGGGTTTCTAAATGGCTACACCTTC. Amino acid sequence: CASSTPDRGFLNGYTF.

This chain links TRBV7-6 with TRBJ1-4, with D tentatively TRBD1 (6 bases). The CDR3 consists of 16 residues. Trimming left V 0 bases short and J 2 bases short, with 10 bases between. CDR1 SGHVS and CDR2 FNYEAQ come from the germline V gene. CDR3 nucleotide sequence: TGTGCCAGCAGCTTAGCAGGGCAGGGGACTAATGAAAAACTGTTTTTT. It is translated as CASSLAGQGTNEKLFF.

The V call is TRBV2, the J call TRBJ2-3; D possibly corresponds to TRBD2 (5 bases). Germline assignment: CDR1 SNHLY and CDR2 FYNNEI. This CDR3 spans 13 amino acids. V was trimmed by 8 bases and J by 5 bases, leaving 14 bases between them. DNA of the CDR3: TGTGCCAGCCGCCGGGGAGAAGGAGATACGCAGTATTTT. Residues: CASRRGEGDTQYF.